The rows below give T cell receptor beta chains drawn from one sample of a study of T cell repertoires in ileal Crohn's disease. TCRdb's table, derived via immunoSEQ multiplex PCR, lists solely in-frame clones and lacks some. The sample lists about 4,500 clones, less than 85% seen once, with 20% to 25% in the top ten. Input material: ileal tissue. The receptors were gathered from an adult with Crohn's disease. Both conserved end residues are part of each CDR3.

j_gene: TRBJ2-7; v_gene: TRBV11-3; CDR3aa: CASSPLAGGSYEQYF
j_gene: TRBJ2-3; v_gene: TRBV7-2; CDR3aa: CASILTPATDTQYF
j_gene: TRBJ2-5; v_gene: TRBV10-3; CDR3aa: CAISDQRAGQETQYF
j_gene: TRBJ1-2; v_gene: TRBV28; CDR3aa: CASTTGRAVYGYTF
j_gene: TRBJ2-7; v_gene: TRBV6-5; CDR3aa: CASSRHATYEQYF
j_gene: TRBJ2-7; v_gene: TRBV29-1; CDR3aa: CSVGQGNSYEQYF
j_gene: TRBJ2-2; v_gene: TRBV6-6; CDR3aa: CASSGQVTGELFF
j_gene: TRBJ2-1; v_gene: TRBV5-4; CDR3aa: CASSFLEEQFF
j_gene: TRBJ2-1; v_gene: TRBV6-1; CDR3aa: CASKRTGAGEQFF
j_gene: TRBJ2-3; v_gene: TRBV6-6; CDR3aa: CASKDRDTQYF
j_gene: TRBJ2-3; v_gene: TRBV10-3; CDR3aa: CAIRPGGSTDTQYF
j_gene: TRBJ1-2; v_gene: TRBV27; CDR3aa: CASGKGAGYGYTF
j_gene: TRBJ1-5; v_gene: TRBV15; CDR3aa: CATSREIGTGSQPQHF
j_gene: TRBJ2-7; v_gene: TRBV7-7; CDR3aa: CASSRSSEGATVSDYEQYF
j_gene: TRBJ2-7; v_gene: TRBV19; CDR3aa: CASSHTNRVWEQYF
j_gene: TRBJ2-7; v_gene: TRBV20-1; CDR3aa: CSASRSGTQYF
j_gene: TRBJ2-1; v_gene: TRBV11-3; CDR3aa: CASSLETAIYNEQFF
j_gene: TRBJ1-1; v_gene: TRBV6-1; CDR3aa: CASSEAGRTEAFF
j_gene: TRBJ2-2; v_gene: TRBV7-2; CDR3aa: CASRNSNTGELFF
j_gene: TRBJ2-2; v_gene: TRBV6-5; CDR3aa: CASRRGRELFF
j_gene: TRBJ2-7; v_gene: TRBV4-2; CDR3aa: CASSQSDRGSYEQYF
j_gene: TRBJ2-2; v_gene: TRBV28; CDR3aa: CASRRTGTGNTGELFF
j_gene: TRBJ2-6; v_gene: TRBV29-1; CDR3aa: CSVEDPVRDRINSGANVLTF
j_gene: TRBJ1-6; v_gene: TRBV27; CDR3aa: CASSLFQGGSPLHF
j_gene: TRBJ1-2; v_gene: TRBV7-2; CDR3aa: CASSVTTGLYGYTF
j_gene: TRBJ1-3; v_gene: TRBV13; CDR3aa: CASSLSVSGNTIYF
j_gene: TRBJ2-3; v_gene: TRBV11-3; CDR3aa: CASSLSGSTDTQYF
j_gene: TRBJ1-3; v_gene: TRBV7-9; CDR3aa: CASSLTGISVGNTIYF
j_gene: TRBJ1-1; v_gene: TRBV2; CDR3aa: CASSIQGNTGAFF
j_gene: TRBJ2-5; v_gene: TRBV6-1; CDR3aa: CASSGGAGGRETQYF
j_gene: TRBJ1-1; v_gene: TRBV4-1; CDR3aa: CASSQAGQGGTEAFF
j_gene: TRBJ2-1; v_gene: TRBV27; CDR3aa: CASSLLRDRGLFEQFF
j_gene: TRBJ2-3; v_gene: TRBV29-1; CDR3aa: CSVDRRGTDTQYF
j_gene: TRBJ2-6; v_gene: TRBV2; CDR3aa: CASSDFQGGPRGANVLTF
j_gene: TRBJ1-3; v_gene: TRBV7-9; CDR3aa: CASSLEAGSGNTIYF
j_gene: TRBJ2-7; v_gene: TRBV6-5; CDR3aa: CASSYEQGSAAYEQYF
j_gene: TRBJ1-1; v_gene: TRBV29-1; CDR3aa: CSVSGGTEAFF
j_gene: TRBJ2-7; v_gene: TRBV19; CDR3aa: CASSTPGLAGNEQYF
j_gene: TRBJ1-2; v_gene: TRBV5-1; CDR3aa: CASSLGLGQGLHGYTF